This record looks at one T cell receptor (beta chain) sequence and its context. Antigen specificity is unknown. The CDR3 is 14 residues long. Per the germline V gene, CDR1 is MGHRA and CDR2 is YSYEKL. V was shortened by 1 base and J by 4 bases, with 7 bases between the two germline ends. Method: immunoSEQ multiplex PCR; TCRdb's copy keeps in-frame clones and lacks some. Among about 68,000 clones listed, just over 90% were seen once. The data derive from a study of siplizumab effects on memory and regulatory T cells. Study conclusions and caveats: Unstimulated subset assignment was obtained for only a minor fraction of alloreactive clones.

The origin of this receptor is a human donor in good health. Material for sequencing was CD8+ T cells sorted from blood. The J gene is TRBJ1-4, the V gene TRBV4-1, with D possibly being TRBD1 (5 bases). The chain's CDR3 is CASSQAQGNEKLFF. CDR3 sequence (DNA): TGCGCCAGCAGCCAAGCGCAGGGTAATGAAAAACTGTTTTTT.